Each of the 20 T cell receptor beta chains below was sequenced from the same sample in a study of blood T cell repertoires in COVID-19. TCRdb's table, derived via immunoSEQ multiplex PCR, lists solely in-frame clones and lacks some. The table records about 240,000 clones, roughly 86% of them present only once. Specimen: peripheral blood. All receptors come from a woman between 45 and 60 years old with COVID-19, enrolled during active disease.

The CDR3 is CASSLTGKVIPLHF. The CDR3 coding sequence is TGTGCCAGCAGCCTAACAGGGAAGGTAATCCCCCTCCACTTT. This chain joins TRBV7-2 and TRBJ1-6; possibly TRBD1 for D (6 bases). Germline values: CDR1 SGHTA, CDR2 FQGNSA. Trimming shortened V by 5 bases and J by 13 bases, and 18 bases separated the two germline ends. The CDR3 extends over 14 amino acids. The full variable domain, rest sourced from reference TRBV7-2 and TRBJ1-6, is GAGVSQSPSNKVTEKGKDVELRCDPISGHTALYWYRQSLGQGLEFLIYFQGNSAPDKSGLPSDRFSAERTGGSVSTLTIQRTQQEDSAVYLCASSLTGKVIPLHFGNGTRLTVT.

V gene TRBV29-1 combines with J gene TRBJ2-1; D unresolved. Germline V gene lookup returns CDR1 SQVTM and CDR2 ANQGSEA. Deletions cut 4 bases from V and 4 bases from J, with 8 bases between. CDR3 length equals 12 residues. The CDR3 nucleotides read TGCAGCGTTGGACACACTTACAATGAGCAGTTCTTC. Translated: CSVGHTYNEQFF.

The V gene is TRBV5-1, the J gene TRBJ1-3; D uncertain. Trimming took 0 bases from V and 8 from J, leaving 12 bases between them. Germline V CDR1 and CDR2: SGHRS, YFSETQ. The CDR3 covers 14 residues. The CDR3 spells CASSLAPGEDTIYF. The CDR3, as DNA: TGCGCCAGCAGCTTGGCACCCGGGGAGGACACCATATATTTT.

The chain carries TRBV11-2 and TRBJ2-5; D perhaps matches TRBD1 (6 bases). V dropped 4 bases and J dropped 0 bases, with 12 bases sitting between them. The CDR3 is made up of 15 amino acids. Germline V gene sequence: CDR1 SGHAT, CDR2 FQNNGV. The CDR3 coding sequence is TGTGCCAGCAGCTCGCGGACAGCACACCAAGAGACCCAGTACTTC. Translation gives CASSSRTAHQETQYF.

This clone was found a few times. At one end, the junction sequence differs from germline, possibly due to a read error. This chain uses TRBV29-1 with TRBJ2-1, with TRBD2 as a possible D gene (5 bases). This CDR3 has 15 residues. Germline CDR1 SQVTM, CDR2 ANQGSEA. DNA for the CDR3: TGCAGCGTTGTACCCAGAATAGCGCCCAGGCCCCCAGTGATCTTC. Protein product: CSVVPRIAPRPPVIF.

V gene TRBV5-1 combines with J gene TRBJ1-2, with D possibly matching TRBD1 (6 bases). Germline CDR1 is SGHRS and CDR2 is YFSETQ. Between the trimmed V and J ends, which lost 4 bases and 5 bases, there was a span of 18 bases. The CDR3 extends over 15 amino acids. CDR3 in amino acids: CASSPEITGPYGYTF. CDR3 sequence (DNA): TGCGCCAGCAGCCCCGAGATTACAGGGCCATATGGCTACACCTTC. Based on the CDR3 plus reference TRBV5-1 and TRBJ1-2, the full variable domain is KAGVTQTPRYLIKTRGQQVTLSCSPISGHRSVSWYQQTPGQGLQFLFEYFSETQRNKGNFPGRFSGRQFSNSRSEMNVSTLELGDSALYLCASSPEITGPYGYTFGSGTRLTVV.

The genes are TRBV7-8 and TRBJ1-2, with 9 bases lining up with TRBD1. The CDR3 contains 13 residues. Germline-derived CDR1 and CDR2 are SGHVS and FQNEAQ. Germline trimming cut 5 bases from V and 7 bases from J; bases unmatched to any gene: 5. The CDR3 DNA reads as TGTGCCAGCAGCCTGGGACAGGGAAGTGGCTACACCTTC. It translates to CASSLGQGSGYTF.

The rearrangement links TRBV6-6 to TRBJ1-5, with D perhaps TRBD1 (6 bases). V lost 4 bases and J lost 3, with 16 bases in between. Germline V gene lookup returns CDR1 MNHNY and CDR2 SVGAGI (reference sequence). There are 16 residues in the CDR3. This CDR3 is CASSSPGGAHNQPQHF. The DNA for the CDR3 is TGTGCCAGCAGTTCCCCGGGGGGGGCCCACAATCAGCCCCAGCATTTT.

The CDR3 region has the DNA TGTGCCAGCAGCCCCCGACCAACGGGAGAGACCCAGTACTTC. Translated: CASSPRPTGETQYF. The rearrangement joins TRBV14 to TRBJ2-5; no definite D call. V was clipped by 4 bases and J by 4 bases, with 13 bases between them. The CDR3 length is 14 residues. Looked up from germline, CDR1 is SGHDN and CDR2 is FVKESK.

The rearrangement links TRBV7-2 to TRBJ2-7; 9 positions agree with TRBD2. Germline loops: CDR1 SGHTA, CDR2 FQGNSA. This CDR3 region has 15 residues. The V and J ends lost 1 base and 2 bases, in that order; junction bases with no gene match: 3. The CDR3 nucleotides read TGTGCCAGCAGCTTAGGGGCTAGCGGGGCCTACGAGCAGTACTTC. Translation gives CASSLGASGAYEQYF.

This sequence joins TRBV19 and TRBJ2-7, with D perhaps matching TRBD1 (6 bases). Trimming took off 2 bases at V and 3 bases at J, with 14 bases between the two ends. This CDR3 has 15 amino acids. CDR1 and CDR2 from the germline V gene are LNHDA and SQIVND (reference sequence). The CDR3 sequence is CASSIRQVPIYEQYF. The CDR3 nucleotides are TGTGCCAGTAGTATACGACAGGTCCCGATCTACGAGCAGTACTTC.

The genes are TRBV7-9 and TRBJ2-2, with TRBD1 matching over 9 bases. With V trimmed by 5 bases and J by 1 base, 11 bases remained unmatched. There are 18 residues in the CDR3. Germline CDR1 SEHNR, CDR2 FQNEAQ (reference sequence). Here the CDR3 reads CASSTPIDRGVNTGELFF. CDR3 sequence (DNA): TGTGCCAGCAGCACCCCAATAGACAGGGGGGTGAACACCGGGGAGCTGTTTTTT.

This rearrangement joins TRBV11-3 to TRBJ1-2, with D perhaps matching TRBD1 (5 bases). V was pared by 8 bases and J by 8 bases, with 33 bases between. The CDR3 is 18 residues long. Germline loops: CDR1 SGHNT, CDR2 YENEEA. The chain's CDR3 is CASLGWEGTKIPSSGYTF. As DNA, the CDR3 is TGTGCCAGCTTGGGGTGGGAGGGGACGAAAATACCCTCCTCCGGCTACACCTTC. The complete variable domain, with remaining parts taken from reference TRBV11-3 and TRBJ1-2, reads EAGVVQSPRYKIIEKKQPVAFWCNPISGHNTLYWYLQNLGQGPELLIRYENEEAVDDSQLPKDRFSAERLKGVDSTLKIQPAELGDSAVYLCASLGWEGTKIPSSGYTFGSGTRLTVV.

The chain couples TRBV30 to TRBJ1-1; TRBD1 matches 7 bases. CDR1 is GTSNPN, CDR2 SVGIG, per germline (reference sequence). CDR3 length: 14 residues. Trimming removed 0 bases from V and 5 bases from J; junction bases left unmatched: 6. CDR3 in DNA: TGTGCCTGGAGTGTAAGGGGGCTTGGGACTGAAGCTTTCTTT. It is translated as CAWSVRGLGTEAFF. Supplemented by reference TRBV30 and TRBJ1-1, the full variable domain reads SQTIHQWPATLVQPVGSPLSLECTVEGTSNPNLYWYRQAAGRGLQLLFYSVGIGQISSEVPQNLSASRPQDRQFILSSKKLLLSDSGFYLCAWSVRGLGTEAFFGQGTRLTVV.

V usage is TRBV24-1 and J usage is TRBJ2-3; tentatively, D is TRBD1 (5 bases). Trimming left V 3 bases short and J 0 bases short, with 9 bases between. This CDR3 has 15 residues. CDR1 KGHDR and CDR2 SFDVKD come from the germline V gene. In DNA form, the CDR3 reads TGTGCCACCAGTGATCTTAGGGGAAGCACAGATACGCAGTATTTT. It codes for CATSDLRGSTDTQYF.

The chain is built from TRBV7-2 and TRBJ1-1; D gene unclear. The CDR3 is 15 residues long. Germline V gene lookup returns CDR1 SGHTA and CDR2 FQGNSA. V shed 2 bases and J shed 4 bases, with 14 bases lying between them. Written as DNA, the CDR3 is TGTGCCAGCAGCTTAAGGAGGCGAGCGGTCACTGAAGCTTTCTTT. Translated, it gives CASSLRRRAVTEAFF.

The J gene is TRBJ1-3, the V gene TRBV7-8; weak D call: TRBD1 (5 bases). CDR1 is SGHVS, CDR2 FQNEAQ, per germline. V was shortened by 1 base and J by 0 bases, with 13 bases between the two germline ends. The CDR3 length is 17 residues. The CDR3 spells CASSLGGNRISGNTIYF. CDR3 DNA: TGTGCCAGCAGCTTAGGAGGAAACAGGATCTCTGGAAACACCATATATTTT.

The chain is built from TRBV4-2 and TRBJ2-3, with 8 nucleotides matching TRBD2. CDR3 size: 15 residues. CDR1 is LGHNA and CDR2 is YNFKEQ in the germline V gene. V shed 0 bases and J 9 bases; nucleotides not matched to a gene: 8. The chain's CDR3 is CASSQDLLAEVTQYF. In DNA, the CDR3 is TGTGCCAGCAGCCAAGATCTACTAGCGGAAGTAACGCAGTATTTT.

The chain links TRBV20-1 to TRBJ1-6; 7 bases map to TRBD1. The CDR3 sequence is 15 residues long. The trim removed 3 bases at V and 8 bases at J, leaving 10 bases unmatched. The germline V gene encodes CDR1 DFQATT and CDR2 SNEGSKA (reference sequence). The CDR3 sequence: CSASLRGQLYSPLHF. The CDR3 DNA sequence: TGCAGTGCTAGTCTAAGGGGACAGCTTTATTCACCCCTCCACTTT.

This chain uses TRBV14 with TRBJ1-1; 7 bases line up with TRBD1. The CDR3 consists of 15 residues. V lost 4 bases, J lost 7 bases, and 12 bases stayed unmatched. Germline V gene data show CDR1 as SGHDN and CDR2 as FVKESK. CDR3 DNA sequence: TGTGCCAGCAGCCGTTCCGGAGAGGGGGCAATTGAAGCTTTCTTT. Its translation is CASSRSGEGAIEAFF.